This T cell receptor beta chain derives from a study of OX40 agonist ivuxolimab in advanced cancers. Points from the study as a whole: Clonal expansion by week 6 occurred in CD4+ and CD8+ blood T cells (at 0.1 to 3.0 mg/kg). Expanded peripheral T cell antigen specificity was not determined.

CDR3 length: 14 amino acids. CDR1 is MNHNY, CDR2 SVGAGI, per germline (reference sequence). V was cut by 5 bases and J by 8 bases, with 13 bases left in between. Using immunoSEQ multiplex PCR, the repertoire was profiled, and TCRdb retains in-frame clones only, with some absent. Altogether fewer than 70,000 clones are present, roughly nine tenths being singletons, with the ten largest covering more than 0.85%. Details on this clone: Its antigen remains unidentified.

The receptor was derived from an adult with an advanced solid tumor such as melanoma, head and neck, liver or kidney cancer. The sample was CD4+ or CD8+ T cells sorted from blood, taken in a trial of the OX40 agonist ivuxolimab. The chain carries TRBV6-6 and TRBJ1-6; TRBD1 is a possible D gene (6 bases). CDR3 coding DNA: TGTGCCAGCAGTACCCGAGGGGGAGATTCACCCCTCCACTTT. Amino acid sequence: CASSTRGGDSPLHF.